These 7 T cell receptor beta chains originate from one sample sequenced in a study of T-cell memory formation after mild COVID-19. TCRdb analysed the 5' RACE reads with MiXCR anew, one entry per CDR3 protein. The sample contains about 140,000 distinct CDR3 sequences, 13% to 15% of which appear only once. Sequencing was done on a sample of PBMCs or a T cell subset sorted from them (not recorded which). These receptors were collected from an adult woman who had mild COVID-19 (a few samples of this study predate the infection). Cell type and time point are not known.

This chain uses TRBV4-1 with TRBJ2-1; D tentatively fits TRBD1 or TRBD2 (5 bases each). The CDR3 extends over 18 amino acids. V dropped 0 bases and J dropped 0 bases, with 15 bases sitting between them. CDR1 is MGHRA, CDR2 YSYEKL, per germline. DNA of the CDR3: TGCGCCAGCAGCCAAGATGGGTCGGGGACCTTCTCCTACAATGAGCAGTTCTTC. It yields the protein CASSQDGSGTFSYNEQFF.

A few counts support this clonotype. V and J are TRBV4-1 and TRBJ2-7, with D perhaps TRBD1 (5 bases). Germline V CDR1 and CDR2: MGHRA, YSYEKL. Trimming took off 2 bases at V and 3 bases at J, with 8 bases between the two ends. The CDR3 totals 13 residues. The CDR3 region is CASSQSQGYEQYF. DNA for the CDR3: TGCGCCAGCAGCCAAAGCCAGGGCTACGAGCAGTACTTC.

J is TRBJ1-2 and V is TRBV7-6, with TRBD1 identical over 7 bases. The germline CDR1 and CDR2 sequences are SGHVS and FNYEAQ. The CDR3 loop spans 15 amino acids. The J segment lost 2 bases and the V segment lost 4 bases, leaving 7 bases of the junction unmatched. Written as DNA, the CDR3 is TGTGCCAGCAGCTCTAGAACAGGGGTGAACTATGGCTACACCTTC. This gives the protein CASSSRTGVNYGYTF.

V is TRBV11-3 and J is TRBJ2-1; D call uncertain. The CDR3 covers 13 residues. Trimming removed 5 bases at V and 5 bases at J, with 10 bases between. Germline values: CDR1 SGHNT, CDR2 YENEEA. CDR3 bases: TGTGCCAGCAGCATGCTCCGGGACAATGAGCAGTTCTTC. Its protein product is CASSMLRDNEQFF.

J is TRBJ2-7 and V is TRBV7-9; no clear D. CDR1 is SEHNR and CDR2 is FQNEAQ in the germline V gene (reference sequence). Trimming pared 5 bases from V and 7 bases from J, leaving 12 bases between. The CDR3 contains 12 residues. The DNA of the CDR3 is TGTGCCAGCAGCCCACCTATAAAGGAGCAGTACTTC. The encoded protein is CASSPPIKEQYF.

The rearrangement joins TRBV4-1 to TRBJ1-2, with D unclear. The CDR3 extends over 14 amino acids. Trimming stripped 0 bases from V and 5 bases from J, with 10 bases between. Per the germline V gene, CDR1 is MGHRA and CDR2 is YSYEKL. For the CDR3, the DNA is TGCGCCAGCAGCCAAGATCTCGGGCTTTATGGCTACACCTTC. Translating it yields CASSQDLGLYGYTF.

This clonotype showed up just a few times. The chain has TRBV6-4 and TRBJ2-1; TRBD2 matches at 7 bases. Germline assignment: CDR1 MRHNA and CDR2 SNTAGT. With 4 bases clipped from V and 6 bases from J, the junction kept 9 bases outside the gene matches. The CDR3 length is 15 residues. CDR3 bases: TGTGCCAGCAGTGCCTCCCTTACGGGGGGCAATGAGCAGTTCTTC. Translated: CASSASLTGGNEQFF.